The clone carrying this T cell receptor (beta chain) occurred once. No antigen is known for it. What was sequenced were expressed TCRB transcripts, since all of the isolated RNA had been reverse transcribed. TCRdb keeps only in-frame clones here, not all; method: immunoSEQ multiplex PCR. Of hundreds of thousands of clones listed, 13% to 15% were seen once; the top ten hold around 7%. This sample is part of a study of beta chain features in type 1 diabetes. The V and J ends lost 2 bases and 6 bases respectively, with 5 bases between them. Germline-derived CDR1 and CDR2 are ENHRY and SYGVKD. The CDR3 contains 11 residues. Points from the study as a whole: Cells expressing TCR highly could be over-represented by cDNA sequencing. In comparison with healthy donors, patients had naive, central memory and Treg TCRB repertoires that appeared more similar.

The chain recombines TRBV10-3 with TRBJ2-7; no clear D. The specimen sequenced was central memory CD4+ T cells from blood. This TCR derives from a man younger than 45 in good health. CDR3: CAISEQGEQYF. The CDR3 bases are TGTGCCATCAGTGAGCAAGGCGAGCAGTACTTC.